These 23 T cell receptor beta chains were sequenced from one sample in a study of blood T cell repertoires in COVID-19. The method was immunoSEQ multiplex PCR; TCRdb's version includes in-frame clones alone and lacks a portion of them. Among 95,000 to 150,000 clones, around 86% were seen once, and the ten largest hold roughly 29%. The sample was peripheral blood. These receptor sequences come from a woman in her seventies with acute or convalescent COVID-19.

This clone was seen only once. The chain couples TRBV28 to TRBJ2-7; 8 bases map to TRBD2. The CDR3 sequence is 15 residues long. Trimming removed 7 bases from V and 0 bases from J; junction bases left unmatched: 8. In germline, CDR1 is MDHEN, CDR2 SYDVKM. CDR3 bases: TGTGCCAGCACTTCGGCGGGGACTAGCTCCTACGAGCAGTACTTC. Translated, it gives CASTSAGTSSYEQYF.

The CDR3 nucleotides read TGTGCCAGCAGCTGGGACAGGGATAATTCACCCCTCCACTTT. Encoded protein: CASSWDRDNSPLHF. This chain links TRBV7-9 with TRBJ1-6, with 9 bases fitting TRBD1. Unmatched junction bases numbered 0, after V lost 4 bases and J lost 5 bases. CDR3 length: 14 amino acids. Germline CDR1 and CDR2: SEHNR and FQNEAQ (reference sequence).

The chain carries TRBV14 and TRBJ2-7, with 7 bases lining up with TRBD1. The CDR3 is 15 residues long. The germline gives CDR1 SGHDN, CDR2 FVKESK. V shed 2 bases and J 4 bases; nucleotides not matched to a gene: 8. The DNA for the CDR3 is TGTGCCAGCAGCCAACCCGACAGGGAATCTTACGAGCAGTACTTC. It specifies CASSQPDRESYEQYF.

The rearrangement joins TRBV10-3 to TRBJ1-1, with TRBD1 matching 7 bases. Germline lookup yields CDR1 ENHRY and CDR2 SYGVKD. This CDR3 spans 12 amino acids. V was pared by 7 bases and J by 3 bases, with 2 bases of the junction left unmatched. The CDR3 coding sequence is TGTGCCATCAAAGACAGGGACACTGAAGCTTTCTTT. Translated, it gives CAIKDRDTEAFF.

For this clone: At one of its ends the junction is not consistent with the germline gene, which may arise from a read error. The chain combines TRBV5-1 with TRBJ1-1, with 8 bases aligning to TRBD1. This CDR3 contains 16 residues. CDR1 and CDR2 from the germline V gene are SGHRS and YFSETQ. The CDR3 sequence is CASSFQGAVVNIEAFF. The DNA of the CDR3 is TGCGCCAGCAGCTTTCAGGGGGCAGTAGTTAACATTGAAGCTTTCTTT.

The CDR3: CASCRGQIMNTEAFF. The CDR3 coding sequence is TGTGCCAGCTGCCGGGGACAGATAATGAACACTGAAGCTTTCTTT. V usage is TRBV28 and J usage is TRBJ1-1; 7 nucleotides align to TRBD1. With 8 bases clipped from V and 0 bases from J, the junction kept 9 bases outside the gene matches. This CDR3 is built from 15 residues. The germline gives CDR1 MDHEN, CDR2 SYDVKM.

This rearrangement joins TRBV19 to TRBJ2-5, with 9 bases aligning to TRBD1. V gave up 4 bases and J gave up 5 bases; unmatched junction bases: 8. CDR3 length equals 15 residues. Germline CDR1 reads LNHDA; CDR2 reads SQIVND (reference sequence). CDR3 residues: CASSTNRGRAETQYF. The CDR3 DNA reads as TGTGCCAGTAGTACCAACAGGGGGCGGGCGGAGACCCAGTACTTC.

V and J are TRBV5-6 and TRBJ2-7; D remains ambiguous. V shed 0 bases and J shed 2 bases, with 9 bases lying between them. Germline CDR1 is SGHDT and CDR2 is YYEEEE. The CDR3 totals 14 residues. This CDR3 reads CASSLALAAYEQYF. The DNA for the CDR3 is TGTGCCAGCAGCTTGGCCCTGGCAGCCTACGAGCAGTACTTC.

V usage is TRBV11-3 and J usage is TRBJ1-2, with TRBD1 as a possible D gene (6 bases). Germline V lookup: CDR1 SGHNT, CDR2 YENEEA. The V and J ends lost 1 base and 7 bases respectively, with 28 bases between them. This CDR3 region has 19 residues. CDR3 nucleotide sequence: TGTGCCAGCAGCTTAGCCAGCCCGTCGGGGTTCCTACAGGGCCGTGGCTACACCTTC. This codes for CASSLASPSGFLQGRGYTF.

The genes are TRBV4-1 and TRBJ2-5, with TRBD2 matching over 16 bases. V shed 4 bases, J shed 4 bases, and the junction held 3 bases outside the gene matches. The CDR3 runs 16 residues. The germline V gene has CDR1 MGHRA and CDR2 YSYEKL. In DNA form, the CDR3 reads TGCGCCAGCAGCCTGGGGACTAGCGGGGGGGGAGAGACCCAGTACTTC. Amino acids: CASSLGTSGGGETQYF.

The genes are TRBV10-3 and TRBJ2-7; TRBD1 is a possible D gene (5 bases). CDR1 is ENHRY, CDR2 SYGVKD, per germline. V was pared by 8 bases and J by 3 bases, with 8 bases between. The CDR3 sequence is 11 residues long. CDR3 loop: CAIGQNYEQYF. CDR3 sequence (DNA): TGTGCCATCGGACAAAACTACGAGCAGTACTTC.

The chain carries TRBV10-2 and TRBJ1-4, with D perhaps TRBD1 (5 bases). Germline CDR1 reads WSHSY; CDR2 reads SAAADI. The CDR3 loop spans 12 amino acids. With 10 bases removed from V and 4 bases from J, the gap between germline ends came to 10 bases. Written as DNA, the CDR3 is TGCGCCACCTCGACAGTTAATGAAAAACTGTTTTTT. Translated, it gives CATSTVNEKLFF.

This clone came up once. The CDR3 coding sequence is TGTGCCAGCAGCCAAGTGTACACTATACAAGAGACCCAGTACTTC. Its translation: CASSQVYTIQETQYF. V usage is TRBV3-1 (or the pseudogene TRBV3-2) and J usage is TRBJ2-5; D not certain. CDR3 length equals 15 residues. V lost 1 base to trimming and J lost 2 bases, with 11 bases between them. CDR1 is LGHDT and CDR2 is YNNKEL in the germline V gene (reference sequence).

This rearrangement joins TRBV12-5 to TRBJ2-5; TRBD1 is a possible D gene (5 bases). CDR3 length equals 14 residues. The germline CDR1 and CDR2 sequences are LGHNT and FRNRAP. The V and J ends lost 5 bases and 5 bases respectively, with 15 bases between them. CDR3 in amino acids: CASGLDSLWETQYF. CDR3 coding DNA: TGTGCTAGTGGTCTAGACAGCCTTTGGGAGACCCAGTACTTC.

This clone was detected only a few times. V is TRBV19 and J is TRBJ2-7; 7 bases are a match to TRBD1. V lost 7 bases to trimming and J lost 2 bases; unmatched junction nucleotides: 11. Germline CDR1 LNHDA, CDR2 SQIVND (reference sequence). The CDR3 has 15 amino acids. CDR3 amino acids: CASTSSGTDTYEQYF. For the CDR3, the DNA is TGTGCCAGTACCTCTTCCGGGACAGACACCTACGAGCAGTACTTC.

For this clone: This sample includes further DNA sequences coding for the same CDR3. J is TRBJ2-7 and V is TRBV5-1; 9 bases are shared with TRBD1. The germline V gene has CDR1 SGHRS and CDR2 YFSETQ. J gave up 3 bases and V 0 bases, and 1 base lay outside the gene matches. The CDR3 is made up of 14 amino acids. CDR3 loop: CASSLGQGGYEQYF. CDR3 nucleotides: TGCGCCAGCAGCTTGGGACAGGGGGGCTACGAGCAGTACTTC. The variable domain in full, with the rest retrieved from reference TRBV5-1 and TRBJ2-7, is KAGVTQTPRYLIKTRGQQVTLSCSPISGHRSVSWYQQTPGQGLQFLFEYFSETQRNKGNFPGRFSGRQFSNSRSEMNVSTLELGDSALYLCASSLGQGGYEQYFGPGTRLTVT.

The chain recombines TRBV28 with TRBJ1-6; possible D gene TRBD1, 5 bases. V was clipped by 4 bases and J by 3 bases, with 13 bases between them. CDR1 and CDR2 from the germline V gene are MDHEN and SYDVKM. This CDR3 contains 16 residues. The CDR3 region has the DNA TGTGCCAGCAGTTCCGGACAAAGTGGCTATAATTCACCCCTCCACTTT. This encodes CASSSGQSGYNSPLHF.

The rearrangement uses TRBV5-1 and TRBJ1-4, with 7 bases identical to TRBD1. CDR3 length: 17 amino acids. The germline CDR1 and CDR2 sequences are SGHRS and YFSETQ. J gave up 2 bases and V 4 bases, and 11 bases lay outside the gene matches. The CDR3 here is CASSPTGAQATNEKLFF. The CDR3, as DNA: TGCGCCAGCAGCCCTACAGGGGCTCAAGCGACTAATGAAAAACTGTTTTTT. The entire variable domain, with the rest obtained from reference TRBV5-1 and TRBJ1-4, is as follows: KAGVTQTPRYLIKTRGQQVTLSCSPISGHRSVSWYQQTPGQGLQFLFEYFSETQRNKGNFPGRFSGRQFSNSRSEMNVSTLELGDSALYLCASSPTGAQATNEKLFFGSGTQLSVL.

This chain uses TRBV7-9 with TRBJ2-6; D call uncertain. Per the germline V gene, CDR1 is SEHNR and CDR2 is FQNEAQ (reference sequence). The CDR3 contains 14 residues. The V and J ends lost 5 bases and 0 bases respectively, with 5 bases between them. CDR3 DNA sequence: TGTGCCAGCAGCCTCAGCTCTGGGGCCAACGTCCTGACTTTC. Translating gives CASSLSSGANVLTF.

A few counts support this clone. The chain has TRBV18 and TRBJ2-7; TRBD2 might be the D (6 bases). Germline CDR1 and CDR2: KGHSH and LQKENI. Deletions cut 4 bases from V and 3 bases from J, with 16 bases between. CDR3 size: 15 residues. CDR3 DNA sequence: TGTGCCAGCTCACTAGGTCCGGGAGAGGTCTACGAGCAGTACTTC. Encoded protein: CASSLGPGEVYEQYF. Using reference TRBV18 and TRBJ2-7 for the parts outside the CDR3, the full variable domain is NAGVMQNPRHLVRRRGQEARLRCSPMKGHSHVYWYRQLPEEGLKFMVYLQKENIIDESGMPKERFSAEFPKEGPSILRIQQVVRGDSAAYFCASSLGPGEVYEQYFGPGTRLTVT.

The chain recombines TRBV6-5 with TRBJ2-2; TRBD1 agrees at 7 bases. Germline V gives CDR1 MNHEY, CDR2 SVGAGI. The CDR3 consists of 14 residues. V shed 2 bases, J shed 7 bases, and the junction held 4 bases outside the gene matches. In DNA form, the CDR3 reads TGTGCCAGCAGTTACAACGGACAGGACGGGGAGCTGTTTTTT. This encodes CASSYNGQDGELFF.

The rearrangement uses TRBV12-3 or TRBV12-4 and TRBJ1-4, with D perhaps TRBD1 (6 bases). The CDR3 length is 12 residues. V was pared by 6 bases and J by 10 bases, with 12 bases between. The CDR3 sequence is CASSVTTGKLFF. Here the CDR3 DNA reads TGTGCCAGCAGCGTCACGACAGGAAAACTGTTTTTT.

The genes are TRBV4-1 and TRBJ2-7, with 8 bases fitting TRBD1. The CDR3 spans 16 residues. Per germline, CDR1 MGHRA and CDR2 YSYEKL. With 4 bases clipped from V and 1 base from J, the junction kept 9 bases outside the gene matches. CDR3 sequence reads: CASSPGQGAFSYEQYF. The CDR3 nucleotides read TGCGCCAGCAGCCCCGGCCAGGGGGCTTTTTCCTACGAGCAGTACTTC.